The 32 T cell receptor beta chains reported below all come from one sample, sequenced in a study of cytotoxic CD8 clonotypes in ibrutinib-treated CLL. Here immunoSEQ multiplex PCR was the method, and the copy in TCRdb shows in-frame clones only, minus some. The repertoire holds 60,000 to 65,000 clones, with approximately 62% as singletons. The sequencing here drew on PBMCs, taken after 12 months of ibrutinib treatment. The receptor set was obtained from a human donor with chronic lymphocytic leukemia.

The chain joins TRBV5-6 to TRBJ2-7; no reliable D call. Trimming removed 1 base at V and 3 bases at J, with 11 bases between. CDR1 is SGHDT and CDR2 is YYEEEE in the germline V gene. This CDR3 comprises 14 residues. CDR3 protein: CASSLTATSYEQYF. The CDR3, as DNA: TGTGCCAGCAGCTTGACGGCCACCAGCTACGAGCAGTACTTC.

The sample holds many counts of this clone. The chain recombines TRBV9 with TRBJ1-2; no definite D call. V was clipped by 8 bases and J by 3 bases, with 11 bases between them. Germline V gene sequence: CDR1 SGDLS, CDR2 YYNGEE. CDR3 length: 12 amino acids. This CDR3 reads CASPRRHYGYTF. CDR3 DNA: TGTGCCAGTCCGAGACGGCACTATGGCTACACCTTC.

The chain couples TRBV29-1 to TRBJ2-7; TRBD1 matches 7 bases. This CDR3 is 13 amino acids long. V lost 5 bases, J lost 2 bases, and 6 bases stayed unmatched. Germline V gene sequence: CDR1 SQVTM, CDR2 ANQGSEA. The CDR3 loop is CSVQVTGTYEQYF. Written as DNA, the CDR3 is TGCAGCGTTCAGGTGACAGGGACCTACGAGCAGTACTTC.

V is TRBV6-5 and J is TRBJ1-3; 7 nucleotides match TRBD1. CDR3 length: 15 amino acids. J gave up 0 bases and V 6 bases, and 5 bases lay outside the gene matches. Per germline, CDR1 MNHEY and CDR2 SVGAGI. The CDR3 bases are TGTGCCAGCAGACCGGGACAGAACTCTGGAAACACCATATATTTT. Protein: CASRPGQNSGNTIYF.

This clone was counted only a few times. The chain has TRBV11-2 and TRBJ1-3, with no clear D. This CDR3 is built from 14 residues. Germline V gene sequence: CDR1 SGHAT, CDR2 FQNNGV. V was clipped by 5 bases and J by 3 bases, with 11 bases between them. CDR3 DNA: TGTGCCAGCAGCCCGTCGAGGGTTGGAAACACCATATATTTT. The encoded protein is CASSPSRVGNTIYF.

This rearrangement joins TRBV28 to TRBJ2-5; D might be TRBD2 (6 bases). The germline V and J ends were trimmed by 6 bases and 9 bases, with 14 bases remaining between them. The CDR3 is 12 amino acids. Germline V gives CDR1 MDHEN, CDR2 SYDVKM. The CDR3 coding sequence is TGTGCCAGCAGCCGGCGGGGAAGGGCCCAGTACTTC. Residues: CASSRRGRAQYF.

This sequence joins TRBV4-1 and TRBJ2-7, with TRBD1 matching 8 bases. Germline lookup yields CDR1 MGHRA and CDR2 YSYEKL. The V segment lost 2 bases and the J segment 0 bases; nucleotides outside the gene matches: 3. The length of the CDR3 is 15 residues. The DNA of the CDR3 is TGCGCCAGCAGCCAAAACAGGGGGAGCTCCTACGAGCAGTACGTC. Its protein product is CASSQNRGSSYEQYV.

Comment on this clone: Sequence at one end of the junction differs from germline and may be a read error. This rearrangement joins TRBV6-1 to TRBJ2-7; D is uncertain. Germline V gene sequence: CDR1 MNHNS, CDR2 SASEGT. The CDR3 has 13 amino acids. This CDR3 reads CASTSDQKYEQCF. As DNA, the CDR3 is TGTGCCAGCACCTCCGACCAAAAGTACGAGCAGTGCTTC.

The gene calls are TRBV2 and TRBJ1-5; D perhaps matches TRBD1 (6 bases). The ends were cut back, 6 bases at V and 1 base at J, with 10 bases in the middle. Looked up from germline, CDR1 is SNHLY and CDR2 is FYNNEI. CDR3 size: 14 residues. The CDR3 bases are TGTGCCAGCAGGGACAGCTGGAGCAATCAGCCCCAGCATTTT. Translated: CASRDSWSNQPQHF.

This clone appeared many times. This chain joins TRBV6-5 and TRBJ1-4, with TRBD1 matching over 7 bases. J was trimmed by 5 bases and V by 6 bases; bases with no gene match: 9. Germline values: CDR1 MNHEY, CDR2 SVGAGI. The CDR3 loop spans 15 amino acids. The CDR3 nucleotides are TGTGCCAGCAGAAACAGACAGGGTCGGAATGAAAAACTGTTTTTT. It specifies CASRNRQGRNEKLFF.

This clone has just a few counts. The chain employs TRBV7-2 and TRBJ2-1; the match to TRBD1 covers 8 bases. With V trimmed by 1 base and J by 14 bases, 4 bases remained unmatched. Germline CDR1 reads SGHTA; CDR2 reads FQGNSA. The CDR3 contains 12 residues. The DNA of the CDR3 is TGTGCCAGCAGCTTAGAGACAGGGGCTAAGTTCTTC. Translated, it gives CASSLETGAKFF.

J is TRBJ2-7 and V is TRBV29-1; 16 bases line up with TRBD2. This CDR3 is 14 amino acids long. V gave up 5 bases and J gave up 5 bases; unmatched junction bases: 3. CDR1 SQVTM and CDR2 ANQGSEA come from the germline V gene. DNA of the CDR3: TGCAGCGTTCTGGGACTAGCGGGAGGGCACGAGCAGTACTTC. Protein: CSVLGLAGGHEQYF.

The CDR3 sequence is CASGFTVAVNTGELFF. The CDR3 bases are TGTGCCAGCGGCTTTACAGTAGCGGTGAATACCGGGGAGCTGTTTTTT. The gene calls are TRBV21-1 and TRBJ2-2; the table gives TRBD2 as D, unverified against the DNA. TRBV21-1 is termed a pseudogene. The CDR3 is 16 amino acids.

This clone was picked up a small number of times. The chain carries TRBV2 and TRBJ1-6, with D possibly TRBD1 on 5 matching bases. The CDR3 has 16 residues. Germline V gives CDR1 SNHLY, CDR2 FYNNEI. The V gene lost 6 bases and the J gene lost 9 bases, with 21 bases spanning the gap. Written as DNA, the CDR3 is TGTGCCAGCAGGCCCCTAGGGGAGACTAGAATTTCACCCCTCCACTTT. Translated, it gives CASRPLGETRISPLHF. The variable domain in full, with the rest retrieved from reference TRBV2 and TRBJ1-6, is EPEVTQTPSHQVTQMGQEVILRCVPISNHLYFYWYRQILGQKVEFLVSFYNNEISEKSEIFDDQFSVERPDGSNFTLKIRSTKLEDSAMYFCASRPLGETRISPLHFGNGTRLTVT.

The V gene is TRBV5-5, the J gene TRBJ2-7; D not certain. Germline V gene lookup returns CDR1 SGHKS and CDR2 YYEKEE (reference sequence). The CDR3 extends over 15 amino acids. The V end lost 4 bases, the J end lost 2 bases, and 16 bases lay between the germline ends. The CDR3 nucleotides read TGTGCCAGCAGCGGCACGGTTCCATCCCCCTACGAGCAGTACTTC. It specifies CASSGTVPSPYEQYF.

This clone ranks as medium-sized. The chain uses TRBV7-9 and TRBJ2-3; 8 nucleotides line up with TRBD2. The CDR3 totals 14 residues. Unmatched junction bases numbered 0, after V lost 4 bases and J lost 0 bases. Germline V gene data show CDR1 as SEHNR and CDR2 as FQNEAQ (reference sequence). The CDR3 coding sequence is TGTGCCAGCAGCTCTAGCGGGAGCACAGATACGCAGTATTTT. This encodes CASSSSGSTDTQYF. The entire variable domain, with the rest obtained from reference TRBV7-9 and TRBJ2-3, is as follows: DTGVSQNPRHKITKRGQNVTFRCDPISEHNRLYWYRQTLGQGPEFLTYFQNEAQLEKSRLLSDRFSAERPKGSFSTLEIQRTEQGDSAMYLCASSSSGSTDTQYFGPGTRLTVL.

This rearrangement joins TRBV20-1 to TRBJ1-6; D not resolved. V was trimmed by 0 bases and J by 14 bases, leaving 8 bases between them. This CDR3 is 11 amino acids long. Germline CDR1 DFQATT, CDR2 SNEGSKA (reference sequence). The DNA of the CDR3 is TGCAGTGCTAGAGATGCCTCATCCCTCCACTTT. It translates to CSARDASSLHF.

This clone was observed a few times. The V gene is TRBV28, the J gene TRBJ1-5; a possible D gene is TRBD1 (5 bases). Trimming pared 5 bases from V and 12 bases from J, leaving 14 bases between. The CDR3 is 12 amino acids. Germline V gene data show CDR1 as MDHEN and CDR2 as SYDVKM. In nucleotides, the CDR3 is TGTGCCAGCAGTATGACAGTCCCCCTCCAGCATTTT. Translated, it gives CASSMTVPLQHF.

In its sample, this clone was seen a few times. CDR3 in DNA: TGTGCCAGTGGAAAATATAGCAATCAGCCCCAGCATTTT. Amino acids: CASGKYSNQPQHF. The chain carries TRBV28 and TRBJ1-5, with D uncertain. V lost 9 bases, J lost 0 bases, and 9 bases lay in between. The CDR3 runs 13 residues. Germline V gene lookup returns CDR1 MDHEN and CDR2 SYDVKM.

The rearrangement uses TRBV11-2 and TRBJ2-7, with 7 bases fitting TRBD2. V lost 6 bases and J lost 0; bases outside the gene matches: 5. The CDR3 is 14 amino acids. The V gene's germline CDR1 is SGHAT and CDR2 FQNNGV. CDR3 bases: TGTGCCAGCAGTACTAGCGTACCCTCCTACGAGCAGTACGTC. Translation: CASSTSVPSYEQYV.

This clone came up many times. The chain uses TRBV19 and TRBJ1-1, with unresolved D. Germline V gene data show CDR1 as LNHDA and CDR2 as SQIVND (reference sequence). CDR3 length equals 13 residues. V shed 8 bases and J shed 1 base, with 11 bases lying between them. CDR3: CASEKQRNTEAFF. The CDR3 coding sequence is TGTGCCAGTGAAAAACAGCGGAACACTGAAGCTTTCTTT.

The genes are TRBV6-5 and TRBJ1-5; 7 bases line up with TRBD1. Trimming cost V 6 bases and J 7 bases; bases outside gene matches: 12. The CDR3 is 15 amino acids. Germline CDR1 and CDR2: MNHEY and SVGAGI. The CDR3 DNA follows: TGTGCCAGCAGACCTACCGAGGGGGCGAAGCAGCCCCAGCATTTT. Translation: CASRPTEGAKQPQHF.

This clone was recorded a few times. This sequence joins TRBV30 and TRBJ1-4; possible D gene TRBD1, 6 bases. Germline assignment: CDR1 GTSNPN and CDR2 SVGIG (reference sequence). V lost 2 bases, J lost 4 bases, and 11 bases lay in between. The length of the CDR3 is 14 residues. The CDR3 loop reads CAWSKGQHNEKLFF. CDR3 nucleotides: TGTGCCTGGAGTAAAGGACAGCATAATGAAAAACTGTTTTTT.

This rearrangement joins TRBV6-5 to TRBJ2-7; no definite D call. The CDR3 covers 14 residues. In germline, CDR1 is MNHEY, CDR2 SVGAGI. With 2 bases removed from V and 4 bases from J, the gap between germline ends came to 12 bases. The CDR3 spells CASSYLPGPYEQYV. CDR3 DNA: TGTGCCAGCAGTTACCTGCCAGGCCCATACGAGCAGTACGTC.

In its sample, this clone was seen many times. The rearrangement joins TRBV9 to TRBJ2-5; maybe TRBD2 (6 bases). The CDR3 totals 13 residues. CDR1 SGDLS and CDR2 YYNGEE come from the germline V gene. V was clipped by 0 bases and J by 7 bases, with 10 bases between them. The CDR3: CASSVEGGRTQYF. For the CDR3, the DNA is TGTGCCAGCAGCGTAGAAGGAGGGAGGACCCAGTACTTC.

This clone was counted only a few times. J is TRBJ1-4 and V is TRBV29-1; D gene unclear. The V gene lost 5 bases and the J gene lost 4 bases, with 5 bases spanning the gap. The CDR3 contains 11 residues. Germline V gene sequence: CDR1 SQVTM, CDR2 ANQGSEA. CDR3 amino acids: CSVSLNEKLFF. The CDR3 DNA sequence: TGCAGCGTTTCCCTTAATGAAAAACTGTTTTTT.

This clone was picked up a small number of times. This CDR3 reads CASRRQGGGNQPQHF. The CDR3 nucleotides are TGTGCCAGCAGACGACAGGGCGGGGGCAATCAGCCCCAGCATTTT. V is TRBV28 and J is TRBJ1-5; 7 positions agree with TRBD1. Germline-derived CDR1 and CDR2 are MDHEN and SYDVKM. This CDR3 contains 15 residues. The V and J ends lost 6 bases and 2 bases, in that order; junction bases with no gene match: 7.

The chain links TRBV5-1 to TRBJ1-2, with D uncertain. Germline lookup yields CDR1 SGHRS and CDR2 YFSETQ. CDR3 length: 14 amino acids. Deletions cut 0 bases from V and 6 bases from J, with 12 bases between. CDR3 residues: CASSLATGLDGYTF. For the CDR3, the DNA is TGCGCCAGCAGCTTGGCAACGGGGTTGGATGGCTACACCTTC.

The table lists this clone with a few counts. The chain uses TRBV6-1 and TRBJ2-7; TRBD1 is a possible D gene (5 bases). In germline, CDR1 is MNHNS, CDR2 SASEGT. This CDR3 contains 12 residues. V was shortened by 2 bases and J by 4 bases, with 6 bases between the two germline ends. CDR3 residues: CASSEQGYEQYV. CDR3 DNA sequence: TGTGCCAGCAGTGAACAGGGTTACGAGCAGTACGTC.

The V gene is TRBV13, the J gene TRBJ1-6; D might be TRBD1 (6 bases). Germline loops: CDR1 PRHDT, CDR2 FYEKMQ (reference sequence). The CDR3 length is 14 residues. Trimming pared 4 bases from V and 6 bases from J, leaving 10 bases between. As DNA, the CDR3 is TGTGCCAGCAGCTCGGGACAAGGTAATTCACCCCTCCACTTT. It codes for CASSSGQGNSPLHF.

V and J are TRBV2 and TRBJ2-3; 11 nucleotides align to TRBD2. The CDR3 runs 17 residues. With V trimmed by 9 bases and J by 0 bases, 11 bases remained unmatched. The germline gives CDR1 SNHLY, CDR2 FYNNEI. CDR3 nucleotides: TGTGCCAGTTCGCCTAGACTAGCGGGGCTTAGCACAGATACGCAGTATTTT. This encodes CASSPRLAGLSTDTQYF.

The CDR3 spells CASSQGQNEQYF. CDR3 sequence (DNA): TGTGCCAGCAGCCAGGGACAGAACGAGCAGTACTTC. This chain links TRBV11-3 with TRBJ2-7; 7 nucleotides agree with TRBD1. Germline lookup yields CDR1 SGHNT and CDR2 YENEEA. Trimming removed 5 bases from V and 5 bases from J; junction bases left unmatched: 3. The length of the CDR3 is 12 residues. Full variable domain (missing parts from reference TRBV11-3 and TRBJ2-7): EAGVVQSPRYKIIEKKQPVAFWCNPISGHNTLYWYLQNLGQGPELLIRYENEEAVDDSQLPKDRFSAERLKGVDSTLKIQPAELGDSAVYLCASSQGQNEQYFGPGTRLTVT.